The 9 T cell receptor beta chains below come from one sample, sequenced in a study of cytomegalovirus exposure and HLA in healthy donors. A multiplex PCR was run with 60 Vbeta primers and 13 Jbeta primers. Libraries were prepared by immunoSEQ multiplex PCR; TCRdb keeps only in-frame clonotypes and omits some of them. The sample has 100,000 to 150,000 clones, around 75% seen once; the top ten hold nearly 9.5%. The sequenced sample consisted of PBMCs. All receptors come from a woman in her forties or fifties in good health and CMV-seropositive.

The CDR3 DNA sequence: TGTGCCAGCAGCTTCCTGACAGGGAACACTGAAGCTTTCTTT. Amino acids: CASSFLTGNTEAFF. This chain connects TRBV7-6 to TRBJ1-1; possible D gene TRBD1, 6 bases. The CDR3 spans 14 residues. The V gene lost 3 bases and the J gene lost 1 base, with 9 bases spanning the gap. Germline V lookup: CDR1 SGHVS, CDR2 FNYEAQ.

This chain links TRBV28 with TRBJ2-7; TRBD2 is a possible D gene (5 bases). The CDR3 has 14 residues. The germline V gene encodes CDR1 MDHEN and CDR2 SYDVKM. The V gene lost 3 bases and the J gene lost 2 bases, with 11 bases spanning the gap. The CDR3 bases are TGTGCCAGCAGTTTCACCGGGGTTCCCTACGAGCAGTACTTC. It encodes CASSFTGVPYEQYF.

The chain links TRBV5-4 to TRBJ2-5; 10 positions agree with TRBD2. With V trimmed by 4 bases and J by 4 bases, 7 bases remained unmatched. The length of the CDR3 is 15 residues. Germline V CDR1 and CDR2: SGHNT, YYREEE (reference sequence). The CDR3 sequence is CASSANLAGVETQYF. CDR3 nucleotides: TGTGCCAGCAGCGCCAATCTAGCGGGAGTAGAGACCCAGTACTTC.

The V call is TRBV5-4, the J call TRBJ1-3; 9 nucleotides align to TRBD1. The germline CDR1 and CDR2 sequences are SGHNT and YYREEE (reference sequence). The CDR3 runs to 16 residues. J lost 3 bases, V lost 5 bases, and 9 bases had no gene match. The CDR3, as DNA: TGTGCCAGCAGTCAATCCACAGGGGGCGTTGGAAACACCATATATTTT. It specifies CASSQSTGGVGNTIYF.

This clone was observed a few times. V and J are TRBV5-1 and TRBJ2-7; TRBD2 aligns across 16 bases. The CDR3 has 19 amino acids. The V gene end was trimmed by 4 bases and the J gene end by 2 bases; junction bases not matched to a gene: 12. Germline V gene sequence: CDR1 SGHRS, CDR2 YFSETQ. The DNA of the CDR3 is TGCGCCAGCAGCAGTTTACCGGGACTAGCGGGGGGGGGAACCTACGAGCAGTACTTC. Its protein is CASSSLPGLAGGGTYEQYF. Full variable domain (rest looked up from reference TRBV5-1 and TRBJ2-7): KAGVTQTPRYLIKTRGQQVTLSCSPISGHRSVSWYQQTPGQGLQFLFEYFSETQRNKGNFPGRFSGRQFSNSRSEMNVSTLELGDSALYLCASSSLPGLAGGGTYEQYFGPGTRLTVT.

This chain links TRBV7-9 with TRBJ2-3, with 7 positions matching TRBD1. This CDR3 contains 17 residues. Germline CDR1 and CDR2: SEHNR and FQNEAQ (reference sequence). Trimming removed 0 bases from V and 2 bases from J; junction bases left unmatched: 8. CDR3 protein: CASSLAGRDRFTDTQYF. The CDR3 nucleotides are TGTGCCAGCAGCTTAGCGGGTCGGGACAGATTCACAGATACGCAGTATTTT.

The CDR3 sequence: CASSFREQETQYF. In nucleotides, the CDR3 is TGTGCCAGCAGTTTCCGGGAGCAAGAGACCCAGTACTTC. The chain has TRBV27 and TRBJ2-5, with a weak D call TRBD2 (6 bases). The V gene lost 3 bases and the J gene lost 2 bases, with 7 bases spanning the gap. Looked up from germline, CDR1 is MNHEY and CDR2 is SMNVEV (reference sequence). The CDR3 sequence is 13 residues long.

This chain uses TRBV7-2 with TRBJ2-3, with TRBD2 identical over 8 bases. V lost 1 base, J lost 2 bases, and 5 bases stayed unmatched. Germline V gives CDR1 SGHTA, CDR2 FQGNSA. This CDR3 has 16 residues. CDR3 amino acids: CASSLVSGAFTDTQYF. The CDR3 DNA sequence: TGTGCCAGCAGCTTAGTTAGCGGGGCCTTCACAGATACGCAGTATTTT.

The rearrangement uses TRBV7-8 and TRBJ2-3, with a weak D call TRBD1 (5 bases). V was cut by 2 bases and J by 2 bases, with 14 bases left in between. The CDR3 spans 16 residues. Per germline, CDR1 SGHVS and CDR2 FQNEAQ. Here the CDR3 reads CASSLRQLTSTDTQYF. CDR3 sequence (DNA): TGTGCCAGCAGCTTAAGACAGTTAACTTCCACAGATACGCAGTATTTT.